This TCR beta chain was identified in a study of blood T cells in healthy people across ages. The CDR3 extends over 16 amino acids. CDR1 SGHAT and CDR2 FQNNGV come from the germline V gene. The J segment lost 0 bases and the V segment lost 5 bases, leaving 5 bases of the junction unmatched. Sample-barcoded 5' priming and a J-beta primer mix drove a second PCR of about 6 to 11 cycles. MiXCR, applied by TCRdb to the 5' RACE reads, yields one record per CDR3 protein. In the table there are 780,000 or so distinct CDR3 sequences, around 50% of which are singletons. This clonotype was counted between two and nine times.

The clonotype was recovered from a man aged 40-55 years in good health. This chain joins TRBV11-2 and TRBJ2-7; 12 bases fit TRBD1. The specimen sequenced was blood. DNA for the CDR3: TGTGCCAGCAGCCCCGGGACAGGGGGCAGCTCCTACGAGCAGTACTTC. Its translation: CASSPGTGGSSYEQYF.